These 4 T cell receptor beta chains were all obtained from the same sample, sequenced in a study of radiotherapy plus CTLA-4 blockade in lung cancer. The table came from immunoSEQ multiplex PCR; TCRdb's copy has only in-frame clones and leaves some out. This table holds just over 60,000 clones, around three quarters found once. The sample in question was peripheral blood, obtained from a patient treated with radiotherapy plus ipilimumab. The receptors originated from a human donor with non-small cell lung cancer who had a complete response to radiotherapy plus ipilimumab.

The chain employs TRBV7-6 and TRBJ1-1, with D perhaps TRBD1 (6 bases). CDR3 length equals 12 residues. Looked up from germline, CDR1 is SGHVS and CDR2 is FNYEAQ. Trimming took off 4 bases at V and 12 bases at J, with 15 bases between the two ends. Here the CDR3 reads CASSSLTGQTFF. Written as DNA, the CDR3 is TGTGCCAGCAGCTCACTAACGGGACAAACTTTCTTT.

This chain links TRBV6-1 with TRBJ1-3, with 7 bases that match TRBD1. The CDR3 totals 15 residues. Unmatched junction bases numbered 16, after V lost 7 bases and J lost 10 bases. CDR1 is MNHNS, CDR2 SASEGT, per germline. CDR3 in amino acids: CASTAGVAGGRTIYF. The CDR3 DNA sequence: TGTGCCAGCACCGCTGGGGTGGCAGGGGGACGGACCATATATTTT.

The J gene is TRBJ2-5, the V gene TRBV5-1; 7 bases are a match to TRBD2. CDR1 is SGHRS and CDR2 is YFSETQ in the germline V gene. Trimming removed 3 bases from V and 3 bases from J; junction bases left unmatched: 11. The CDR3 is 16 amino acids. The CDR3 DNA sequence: TGCGCCAGCAGCTCGCAGGGCACGGGGAGGGAAGAGACCCAGTACTTC. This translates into CASSSQGTGREETQYF.

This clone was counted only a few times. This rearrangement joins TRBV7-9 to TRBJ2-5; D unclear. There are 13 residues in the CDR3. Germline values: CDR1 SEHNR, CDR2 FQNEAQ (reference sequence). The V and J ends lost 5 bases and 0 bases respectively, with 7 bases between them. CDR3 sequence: CASSAQNQETQYF. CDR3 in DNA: TGTGCCAGCAGCGCCCAAAACCAAGAGACCCAGTACTTC.